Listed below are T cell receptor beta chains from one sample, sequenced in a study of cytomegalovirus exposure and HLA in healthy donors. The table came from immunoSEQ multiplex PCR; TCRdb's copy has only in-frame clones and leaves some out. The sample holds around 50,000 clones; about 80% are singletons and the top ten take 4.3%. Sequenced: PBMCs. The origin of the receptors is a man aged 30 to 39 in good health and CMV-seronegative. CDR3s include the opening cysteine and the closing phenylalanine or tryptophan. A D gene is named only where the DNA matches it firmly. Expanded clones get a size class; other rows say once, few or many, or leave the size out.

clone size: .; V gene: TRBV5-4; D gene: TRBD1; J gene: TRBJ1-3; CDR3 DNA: TGTGCCAGCAGCGGCGACAGGGGGCTTGGAAACACCATATATTTT; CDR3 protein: CASSGDRGLGNTIYF
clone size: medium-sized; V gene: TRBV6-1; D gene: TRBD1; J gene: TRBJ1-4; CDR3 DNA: TGTGCCAGCAGTCCCCTGACAGGGGAGGTTGAAAAACTGTTTTTT; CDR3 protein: CASSPLTGEVEKLFF
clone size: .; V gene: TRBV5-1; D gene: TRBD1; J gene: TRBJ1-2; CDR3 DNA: TGCGCCAGCAGCCCCGGGACAGGGCCCTATGGCTACACCTTC; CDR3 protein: CASSPGTGPYGYTF
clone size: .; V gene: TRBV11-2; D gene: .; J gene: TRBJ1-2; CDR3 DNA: TGTGCCAGCACCCAGGAACACGGTGCCGCGGGCTACACCTTC; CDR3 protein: CASTQEHGAAGYTF
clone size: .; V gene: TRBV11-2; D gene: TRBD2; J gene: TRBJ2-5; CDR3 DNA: TGTGCCAGCAGCCGTCGGACTAGCGGACTACAAGAGACCCAGTACTTC; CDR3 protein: CASSRRTSGLQETQYF
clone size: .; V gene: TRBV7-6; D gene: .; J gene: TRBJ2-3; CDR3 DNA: TGTGCCAGCAGCGAATTTGGCGGAGACACAGATACGCAGTATTTT; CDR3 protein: CASSEFGGDTDTQYF
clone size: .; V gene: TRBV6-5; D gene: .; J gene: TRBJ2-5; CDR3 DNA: TGTGCCAGCAGTTACTCGACTCTTCAAGAGACCCAGTACTTC; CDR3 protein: CASSYSTLQETQYF
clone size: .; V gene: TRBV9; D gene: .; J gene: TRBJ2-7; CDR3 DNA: TGTGCCAGCAGCGTAGGAGGTCAGTCCTACGAGCAGTACTTC; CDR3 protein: CASSVGGQSYEQYF
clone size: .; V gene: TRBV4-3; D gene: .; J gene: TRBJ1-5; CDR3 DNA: TGCGCCAGCAGCCAAGATTACCAGAATAGCAATCAGCCCCAGCATTTT; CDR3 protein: CASSQDYQNSNQPQHF
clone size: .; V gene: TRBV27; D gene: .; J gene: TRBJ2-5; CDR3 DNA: TGTGCCAGCAGCTACCTCCAGGGAGAGACCCAGTACTTC; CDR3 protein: CASSYLQGETQYF
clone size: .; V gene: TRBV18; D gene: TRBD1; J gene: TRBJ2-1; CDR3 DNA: TGTGCCAGCTCTCCAGGACAGGGGGCGAATGAGCAGTTCTTC; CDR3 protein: CASSPGQGANEQFF
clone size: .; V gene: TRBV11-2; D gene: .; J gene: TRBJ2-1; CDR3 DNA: TGTGCCAGCAGCTTTTTAGGAGCCTACAATGAGCAGTTCTTC; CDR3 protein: CASSFLGAYNEQFF
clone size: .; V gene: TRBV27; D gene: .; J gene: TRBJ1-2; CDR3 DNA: TGTGCCAGCAGTCTGACAGGTTATAATGGCTACACCTTC; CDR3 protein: CASSLTGYNGYTF
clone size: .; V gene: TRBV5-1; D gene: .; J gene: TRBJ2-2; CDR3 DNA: TGCGCCAGCAGCTTGGTGGTAGCAGGGAACGCCGGGGAGCTGTTTTTT; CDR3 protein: CASSLVVAGNAGELFF
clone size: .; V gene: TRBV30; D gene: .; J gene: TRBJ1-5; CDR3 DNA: TGTGCCTGGGGAACAGTCAGCAATCAGCCCCAGCATTTT; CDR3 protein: CAWGTVSNQPQHF
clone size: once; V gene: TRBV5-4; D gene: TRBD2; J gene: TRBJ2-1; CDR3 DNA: TGTGCCAGCAGCTCGCTAGCGGGAGGGGTTGAGCAGTTCTTC; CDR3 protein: CASSSLAGGVEQFF
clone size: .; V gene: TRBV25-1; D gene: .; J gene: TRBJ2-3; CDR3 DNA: TGTGCCAGCAGTCCCGGGACAAATAAGGGAGATACGCAGTATTTT; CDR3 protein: CASSPGTNKGDTQYF
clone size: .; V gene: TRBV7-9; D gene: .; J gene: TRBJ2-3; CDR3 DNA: TGTGCCAGCAGCTTAGCTACTAGACCTAGCACAGATACGCAGTATTTT; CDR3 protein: CASSLATRPSTDTQYF
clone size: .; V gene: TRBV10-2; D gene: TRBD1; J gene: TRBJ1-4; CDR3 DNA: TGCGCCAGCAGTGACCACAGGGGGCTGGGTGAAAAACTGTTTTTT; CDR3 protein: CASSDHRGLGEKLFF
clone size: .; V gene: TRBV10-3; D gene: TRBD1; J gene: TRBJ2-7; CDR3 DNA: TGTGCCATCAGTGGTCAATTACGGACAGGGCCAAAGGCGTACTACGAGCAGTACTTC; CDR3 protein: CAISGQLRTGPKAYYEQYF
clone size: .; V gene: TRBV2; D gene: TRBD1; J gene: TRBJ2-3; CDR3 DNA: TGTGCCAGCAACCGAATCCGACAGGGAGATACGCAGTATTTT; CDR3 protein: CASNRIRQGDTQYF
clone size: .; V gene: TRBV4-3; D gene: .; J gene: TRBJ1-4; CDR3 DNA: TGCGCCAGCAGCCGGTCGATCAAACCAGGGGAGCCGGAAAAACTGTTTTTT; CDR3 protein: CASSRSIKPGEPEKLFF
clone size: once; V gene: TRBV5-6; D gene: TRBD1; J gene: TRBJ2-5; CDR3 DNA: TGTGCCAGCAGCTTTGCGGACAGGAGAGAGACCCAGTACTTC; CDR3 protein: CASSFADRRETQYF
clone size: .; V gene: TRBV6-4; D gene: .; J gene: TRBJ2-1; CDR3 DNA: TGTGCCAGCAGTGACTCGGGGCTGAGTGAGCAGTTCTTC; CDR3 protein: CASSDSGLSEQFF
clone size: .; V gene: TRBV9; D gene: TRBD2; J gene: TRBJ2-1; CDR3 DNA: TGTGCCAGCAGCCCCACCGGGACTAGCGTTGACAATGAGCAGTTCTTC; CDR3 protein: CASSPTGTSVDNEQFF
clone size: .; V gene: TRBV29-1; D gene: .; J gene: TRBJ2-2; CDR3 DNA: TGCAGCGTTGAATTTTTTACACCCAGCGGGGAGCTGTTTTTT; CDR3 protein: CSVEFFTPSGELFF
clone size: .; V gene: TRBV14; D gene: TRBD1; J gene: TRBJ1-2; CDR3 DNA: TGTGCCAGCAGTCCTTTGACAGGGAACTATGGCTACACCTTC; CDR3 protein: CASSPLTGNYGYTF
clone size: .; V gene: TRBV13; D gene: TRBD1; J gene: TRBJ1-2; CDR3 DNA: TGTGCCAGCAGCCGACGACAGGGGGCTAACTATGGCTACACCTTC; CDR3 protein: CASSRRQGANYGYTF
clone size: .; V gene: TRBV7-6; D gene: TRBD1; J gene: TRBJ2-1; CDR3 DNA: TGTGCCAGCAGCTCCGGGACAGGGTTCTACAATGAGCAGTTCTTC; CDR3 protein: CASSSGTGFYNEQFF
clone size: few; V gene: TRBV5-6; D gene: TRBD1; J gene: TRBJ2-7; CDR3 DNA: TGTGCCAGCAGCTTGTACCACCTTGGACAGGGAACCTACGAGCAGTACTTC; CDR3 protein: CASSLYHLGQGTYEQYF
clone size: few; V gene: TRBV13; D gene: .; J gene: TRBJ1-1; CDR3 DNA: TGTGCCAGCACCCCCGGGAGGAACACTGAAGCTTTCTTT; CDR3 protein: CASTPGRNTEAFF
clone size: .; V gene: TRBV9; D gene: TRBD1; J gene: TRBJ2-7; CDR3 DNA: TGTGCCAGCAGCCCTGGGGGACAGGGAACCTACGAGCAGTACTTC; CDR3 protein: CASSPGGQGTYEQYF
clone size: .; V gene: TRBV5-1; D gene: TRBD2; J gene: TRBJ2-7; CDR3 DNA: TGCGCCAGCAGCTCCAGACTAGCGGGGGACACCGAGCAGTACTTC; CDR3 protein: CASSSRLAGDTEQYF
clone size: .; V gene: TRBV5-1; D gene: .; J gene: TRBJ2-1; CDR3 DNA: TGCGCCAGCAGCTATATAGCGGCCTCCTACAATGAGCAGTTCTTC; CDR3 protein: CASSYIAASYNEQFF
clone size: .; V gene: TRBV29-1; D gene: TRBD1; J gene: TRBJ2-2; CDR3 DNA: TGCAGCGGGGGCCAGGGGGCGAACACCGGGGAGCTGTTTTTT; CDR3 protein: CSGGQGANTGELFF
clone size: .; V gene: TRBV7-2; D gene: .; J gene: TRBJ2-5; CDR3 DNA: TGTGCCAGCAGCACGTACCCCGGGAACCAAGAGACCCAGTACTTC; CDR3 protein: CASSTYPGNQETQYF
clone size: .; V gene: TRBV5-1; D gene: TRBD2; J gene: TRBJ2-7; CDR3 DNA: TGCGCCAGCAGCGTACCCGGGACTAGCGGGATCGGGGAGCAGTACTTC; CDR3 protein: CASSVPGTSGIGEQYF
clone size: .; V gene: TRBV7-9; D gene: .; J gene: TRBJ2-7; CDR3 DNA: TGTTCCAGCAGCTTAGATCCAGGCGGGGCCCACGAGCAGTACTTC; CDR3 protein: CSSSLDPGGAHEQYF
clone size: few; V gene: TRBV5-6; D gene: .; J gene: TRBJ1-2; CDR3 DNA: TGTGCCAGCAGCCAGTACAGTTATGGCTACACCTTC; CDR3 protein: CASSQYSYGYTF
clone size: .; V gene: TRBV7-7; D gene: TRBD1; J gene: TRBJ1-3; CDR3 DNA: TGTGCCAGCAGCCCTGGACAGGGAGGCAACACCATATATTTT; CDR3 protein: CASSPGQGGNTIYF
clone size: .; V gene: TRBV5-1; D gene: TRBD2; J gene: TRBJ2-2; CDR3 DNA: TGCGCCAGCAGCTTGGTTGGCGGGAGGGCCGCCGGGGAGCTGTTTTTT; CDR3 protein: CASSLVGGRAAGELFF
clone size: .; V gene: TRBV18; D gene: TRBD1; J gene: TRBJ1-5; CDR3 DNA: TGTGCCAGCTCGTCGCAGGGGGGCAATCAGCCCCAGCATTTT; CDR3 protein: CASSSQGGNQPQHF
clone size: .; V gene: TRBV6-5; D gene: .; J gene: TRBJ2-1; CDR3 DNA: TGTGCCAGCAGTGTGGGACTTACGAATGAGCAGTTCTTC; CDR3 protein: CASSVGLTNEQFF
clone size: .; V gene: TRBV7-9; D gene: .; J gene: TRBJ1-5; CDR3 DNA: TGTTCCAGCAGCGACGTGGGGAGGGGTAGCAATCAGCCCCAGCATTTT; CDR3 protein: CSSSDVGRGSNQPQHF
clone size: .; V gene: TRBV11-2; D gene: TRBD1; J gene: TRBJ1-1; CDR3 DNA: TGTGCCAGCAGCCCCCGGGACAGGGTTGAGGCTTTCTTT; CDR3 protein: CASSPRDRVEAFF
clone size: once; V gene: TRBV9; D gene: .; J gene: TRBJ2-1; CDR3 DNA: TGTGCCAGCAGCGTAGCTCCACTAGTTCTGGATGAGCAGTTCTTC; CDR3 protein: CASSVAPLVLDEQFF
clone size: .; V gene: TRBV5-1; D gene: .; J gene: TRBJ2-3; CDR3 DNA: TGCGCCAGCAGCTTCAGCGCCAGCACAGATACGCAGTATTTT; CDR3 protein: CASSFSASTDTQYF
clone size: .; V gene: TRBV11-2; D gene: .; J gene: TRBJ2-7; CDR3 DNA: TGTGCCAGCAGCCCCGGGGGCTACGAGCAGTACTTC; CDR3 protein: CASSPGGYEQYF
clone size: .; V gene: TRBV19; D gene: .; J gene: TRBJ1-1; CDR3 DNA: TGTGCCAGTAGCCCGTTGGGTGGAGGGAGCACTGAAGCTTTCTTT; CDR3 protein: CASSPLGGGSTEAFF
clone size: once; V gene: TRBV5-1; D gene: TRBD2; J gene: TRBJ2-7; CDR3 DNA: TGCGCCAGCAGCTTGAGTAGCGGGGGCTACGAGCAGTACTTC; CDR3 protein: CASSLSSGGYEQYF
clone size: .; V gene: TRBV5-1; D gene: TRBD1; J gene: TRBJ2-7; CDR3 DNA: TGCGCCAGCAGCGCCGCCGGGACAGGGATCACCTACGAGCAGTACTTC; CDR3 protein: CASSAAGTGITYEQYF
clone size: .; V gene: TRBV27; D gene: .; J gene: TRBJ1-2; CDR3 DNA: TGTGCCAGCAGTTCGCACACTAACTATGGCTACACCTTC; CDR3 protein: CASSSHTNYGYTF
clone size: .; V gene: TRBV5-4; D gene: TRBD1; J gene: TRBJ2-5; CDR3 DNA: TGTGCCAGCAGCCGCTCGGGACAGGGTGTTGGAGAGACCCAGTACTTC; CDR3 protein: CASSRSGQGVGETQYF
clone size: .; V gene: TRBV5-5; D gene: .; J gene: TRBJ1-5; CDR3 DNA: TGTGCCAGCAGCTTGGAGGGGGGCAATCAGCCCCAGCATTTT; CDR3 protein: CASSLEGGNQPQHF
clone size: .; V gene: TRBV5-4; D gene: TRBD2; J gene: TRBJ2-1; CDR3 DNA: TGTGCCAGCAGCCTTAGCGGGGGGGCCCGCAATGAGCAGTTCTTC; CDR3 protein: CASSLSGGARNEQFF